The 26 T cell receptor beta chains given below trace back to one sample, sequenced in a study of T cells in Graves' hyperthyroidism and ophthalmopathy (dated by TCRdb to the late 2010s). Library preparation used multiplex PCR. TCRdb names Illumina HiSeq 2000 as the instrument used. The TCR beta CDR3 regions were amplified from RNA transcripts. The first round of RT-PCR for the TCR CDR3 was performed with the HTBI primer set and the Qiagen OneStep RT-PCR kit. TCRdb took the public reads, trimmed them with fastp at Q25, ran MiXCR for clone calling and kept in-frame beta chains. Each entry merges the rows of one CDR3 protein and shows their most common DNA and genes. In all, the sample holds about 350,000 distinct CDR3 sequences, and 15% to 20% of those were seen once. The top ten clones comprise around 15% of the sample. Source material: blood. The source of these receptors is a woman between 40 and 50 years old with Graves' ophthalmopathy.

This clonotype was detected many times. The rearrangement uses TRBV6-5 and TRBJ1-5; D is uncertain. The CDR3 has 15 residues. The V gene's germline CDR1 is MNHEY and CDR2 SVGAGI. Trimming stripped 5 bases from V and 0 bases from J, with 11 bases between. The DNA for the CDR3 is TGTGCCAGCAGTATTTGGGCCCTTAGCAATCAGCCCCAGCATTTT. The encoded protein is CASSIWALSNQPQHF.

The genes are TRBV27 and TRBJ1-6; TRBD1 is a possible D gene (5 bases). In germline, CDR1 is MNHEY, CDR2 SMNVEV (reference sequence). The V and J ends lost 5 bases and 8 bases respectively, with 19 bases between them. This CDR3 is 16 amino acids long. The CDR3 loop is CASSRHRGPLDSPLHF. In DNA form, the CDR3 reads TGTGCCAGCAGTCGCCATAGGGGTCCCTTGGATTCACCCCTCCACTTT.

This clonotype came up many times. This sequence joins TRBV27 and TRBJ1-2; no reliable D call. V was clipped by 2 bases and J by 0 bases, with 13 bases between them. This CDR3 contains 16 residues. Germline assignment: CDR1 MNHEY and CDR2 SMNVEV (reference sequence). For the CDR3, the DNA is TGTGCCAGCAGTTTAAATTCCCAGCTAGCTAACTATGGCTACACCTTC. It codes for CASSLNSQLANYGYTF.

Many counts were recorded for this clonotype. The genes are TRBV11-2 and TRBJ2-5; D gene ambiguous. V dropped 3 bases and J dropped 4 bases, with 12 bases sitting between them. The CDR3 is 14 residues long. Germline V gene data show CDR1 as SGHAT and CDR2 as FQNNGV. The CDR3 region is CASSFSVRVETQYF. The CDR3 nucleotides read TGTGCCAGCAGCTTTTCGGTTCGGGTAGAGACCCAGTACTTC.

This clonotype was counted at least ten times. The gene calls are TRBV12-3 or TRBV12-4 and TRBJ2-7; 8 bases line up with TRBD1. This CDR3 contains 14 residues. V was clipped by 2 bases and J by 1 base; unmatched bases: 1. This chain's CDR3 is CASSLRQGSYEQYF. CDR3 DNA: TGTGCCAGCAGTTTACGACAGGGGTCCTACGAGCAGTACTTC.

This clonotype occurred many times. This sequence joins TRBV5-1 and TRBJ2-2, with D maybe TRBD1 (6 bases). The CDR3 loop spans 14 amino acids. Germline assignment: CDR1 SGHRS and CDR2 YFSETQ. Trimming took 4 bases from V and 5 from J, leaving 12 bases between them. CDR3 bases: TGCGCCAGCAGCCACGAACAGGGAACCGGGGAGCTGTTTTTT. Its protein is CASSHEQGTGELFF.

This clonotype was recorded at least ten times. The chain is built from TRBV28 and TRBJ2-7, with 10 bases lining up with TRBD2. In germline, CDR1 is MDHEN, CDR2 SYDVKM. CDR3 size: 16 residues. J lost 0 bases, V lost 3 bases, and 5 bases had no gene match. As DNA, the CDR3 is TGTGCCAGCAGTTTGTCCCCTAGCGGGAGCTCCTACGAGCAGTACTTC. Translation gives CASSLSPSGSSYEQYF. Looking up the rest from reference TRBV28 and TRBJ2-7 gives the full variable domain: DVKVTQSSRYLVKRTGEKVFLECVQDMDHENMFWYRQDPGLGLRLIYFSYDVKMKEKGDIPEGYSVSREKKERFSLILESASTNQTSMYLCASSLSPSGSSYEQYFGPGTRLTVT.

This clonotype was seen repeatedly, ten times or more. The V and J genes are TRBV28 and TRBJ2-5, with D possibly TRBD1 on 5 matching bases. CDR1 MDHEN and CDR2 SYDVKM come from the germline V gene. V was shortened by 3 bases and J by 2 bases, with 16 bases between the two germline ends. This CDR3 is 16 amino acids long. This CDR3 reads CASSFPGMGTQETQYF. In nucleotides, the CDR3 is TGTGCCAGCAGTTTTCCAGGGATGGGTACTCAAGAGACCCAGTACTTC.

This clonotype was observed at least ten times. CDR3 loop: CSASNTGANVLTF. For the CDR3, the DNA is TGCAGTGCTAGCAACACTGGGGCCAACGTCCTGACTTTC. This chain uses TRBV20-1 with TRBJ2-6, with unresolved D. The CDR3 has 13 residues. With 3 bases removed from V and 2 bases from J, the gap between germline ends came to 5 bases. Germline V gene data show CDR1 as DFQATT and CDR2 as SNEGSKA (reference sequence).

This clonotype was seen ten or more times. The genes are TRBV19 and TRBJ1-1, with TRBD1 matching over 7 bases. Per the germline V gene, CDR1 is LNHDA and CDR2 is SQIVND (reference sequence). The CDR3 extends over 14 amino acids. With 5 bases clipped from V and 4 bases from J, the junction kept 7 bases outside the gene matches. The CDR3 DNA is TGTGCCAGTAGTTCACAAACAGGGGTCACTGAAGCTTTCTTT. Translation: CASSSQTGVTEAFF.

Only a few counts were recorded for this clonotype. For the CDR3, the DNA is TGTGCCAGTGCTGATCTAAGAAACACTGAAGCTTTCTTT. Translation: CASADLRNTEAFF. The genes are TRBV6-1 and TRBJ1-1; D not certain. V lost 9 bases and J 2 bases, leaving 13 bases between the germline ends. The CDR3 extends over 13 amino acids. Germline values: CDR1 MNHNS, CDR2 SASEGT.

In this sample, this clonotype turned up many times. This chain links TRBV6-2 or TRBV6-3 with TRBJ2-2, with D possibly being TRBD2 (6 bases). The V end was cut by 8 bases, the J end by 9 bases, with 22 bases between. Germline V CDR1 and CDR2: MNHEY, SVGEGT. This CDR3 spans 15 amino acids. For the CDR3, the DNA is TGTGCCAGCCTAAAGACCGGGACTTCTATTTGGGAGCTGTTTTTT. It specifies CASLKTGTSIWELFF.

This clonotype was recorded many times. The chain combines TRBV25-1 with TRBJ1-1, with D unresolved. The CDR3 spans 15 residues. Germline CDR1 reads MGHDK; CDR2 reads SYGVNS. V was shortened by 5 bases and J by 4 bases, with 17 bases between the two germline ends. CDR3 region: CASSPRQVKITEAFF. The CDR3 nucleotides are TGTGCCAGCAGTCCCCGCCAGGTGAAGATCACTGAAGCTTTCTTT.

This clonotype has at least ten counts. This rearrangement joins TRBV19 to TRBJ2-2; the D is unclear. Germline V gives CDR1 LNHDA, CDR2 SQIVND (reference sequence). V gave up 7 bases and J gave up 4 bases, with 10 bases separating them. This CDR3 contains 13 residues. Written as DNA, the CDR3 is TGTGCCAGTAAGTCCACTTTCACCGGGGAGCTGTTTTTT. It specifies CASKSTFTGELFF.

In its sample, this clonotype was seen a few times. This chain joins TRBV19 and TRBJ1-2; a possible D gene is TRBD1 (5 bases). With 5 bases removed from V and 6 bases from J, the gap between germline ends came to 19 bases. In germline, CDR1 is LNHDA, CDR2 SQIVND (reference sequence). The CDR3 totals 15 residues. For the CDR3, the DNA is TGTGCCAGTAGTCCCCGGGGGGGACGAACGGATGGCTACACCTTC. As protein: CASSPRGGRTDGYTF.

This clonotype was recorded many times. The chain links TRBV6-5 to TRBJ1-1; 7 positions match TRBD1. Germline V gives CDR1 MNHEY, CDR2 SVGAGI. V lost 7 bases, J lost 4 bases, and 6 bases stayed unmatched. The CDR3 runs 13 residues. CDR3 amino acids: CASTVPGGTEAFF. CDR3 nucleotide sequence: TGTGCCAGCACGGTCCCAGGGGGCACTGAAGCTTTCTTT.

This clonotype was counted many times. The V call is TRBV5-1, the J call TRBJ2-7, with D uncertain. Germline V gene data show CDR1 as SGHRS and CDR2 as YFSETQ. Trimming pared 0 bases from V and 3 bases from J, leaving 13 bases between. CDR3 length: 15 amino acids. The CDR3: CASSLAPDMGYEQYF. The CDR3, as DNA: TGCGCCAGCAGCTTGGCACCCGACATGGGCTACGAGCAGTACTTC.

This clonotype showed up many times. CDR3 sequence reads: CASTWQGESYEQYF. Here the CDR3 DNA reads TGTGCCAGCACGTGGCAGGGGGAATCCTACGAGCAGTACTTC. This sequence joins TRBV6-1 and TRBJ2-7; 7 bases are a match to TRBD1. V lost 7 bases, J lost 1 base, and 7 bases stayed unmatched. Looked up from germline, CDR1 is MNHNS and CDR2 is SASEGT. The CDR3 contains 14 residues.

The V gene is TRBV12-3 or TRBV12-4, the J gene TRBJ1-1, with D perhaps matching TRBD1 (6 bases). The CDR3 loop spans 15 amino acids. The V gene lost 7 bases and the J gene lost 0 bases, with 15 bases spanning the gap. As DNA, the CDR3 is TGTGCCAGCACCCGAAGGACAGACTTGAACACTGAAGCTTTCTTT. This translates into CASTRRTDLNTEAFF.

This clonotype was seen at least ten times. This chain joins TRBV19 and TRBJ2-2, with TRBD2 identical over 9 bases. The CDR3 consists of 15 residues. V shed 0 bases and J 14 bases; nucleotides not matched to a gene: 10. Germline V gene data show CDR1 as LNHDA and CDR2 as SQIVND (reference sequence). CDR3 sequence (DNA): TGTGCCAGTAGTATAGATCCAGGCGGGAGGGTTCAACTGTTTTTT. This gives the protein CASSIDPGGRVQLFF.

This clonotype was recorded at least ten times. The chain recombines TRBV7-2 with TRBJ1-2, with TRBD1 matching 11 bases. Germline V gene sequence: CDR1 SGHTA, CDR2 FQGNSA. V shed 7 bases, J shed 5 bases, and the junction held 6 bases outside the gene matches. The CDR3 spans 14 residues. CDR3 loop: CASTPGQGAYGYTF. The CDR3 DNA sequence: TGTGCCAGCACCCCCGGACAGGGGGCGTATGGCTACACCTTC.

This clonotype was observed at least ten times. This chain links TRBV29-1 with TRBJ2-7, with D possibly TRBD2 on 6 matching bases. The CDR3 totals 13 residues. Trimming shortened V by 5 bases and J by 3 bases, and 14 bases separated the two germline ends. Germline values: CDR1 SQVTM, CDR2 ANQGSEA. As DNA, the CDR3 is TGCAGCGTTAAAAGAGCGGGCCACTACGAGCAGTACTTC. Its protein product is CSVKRAGHYEQYF.

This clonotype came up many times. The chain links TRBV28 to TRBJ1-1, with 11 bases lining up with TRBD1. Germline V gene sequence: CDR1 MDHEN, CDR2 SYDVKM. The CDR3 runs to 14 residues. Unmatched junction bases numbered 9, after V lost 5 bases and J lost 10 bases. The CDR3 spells CASSPRLDRGRAFF. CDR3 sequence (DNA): TGTGCCAGCAGTCCGCGCCTGGACAGGGGGCGAGCTTTCTTT.

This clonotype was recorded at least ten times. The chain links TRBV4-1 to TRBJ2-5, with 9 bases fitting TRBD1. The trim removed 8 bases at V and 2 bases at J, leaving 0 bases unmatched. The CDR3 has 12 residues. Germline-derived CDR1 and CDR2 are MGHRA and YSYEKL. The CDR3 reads CASGQGQETQYF. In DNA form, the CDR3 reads TGCGCCAGCGGACAGGGGCAAGAGACCCAGTACTTC.

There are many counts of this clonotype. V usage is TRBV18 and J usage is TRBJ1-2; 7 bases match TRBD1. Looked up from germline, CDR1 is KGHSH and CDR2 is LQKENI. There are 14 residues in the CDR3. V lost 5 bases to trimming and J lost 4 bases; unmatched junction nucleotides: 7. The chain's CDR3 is CASSKDRRSYGYTF. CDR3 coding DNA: TGTGCCAGCTCAAAGGACAGGCGCTCCTATGGCTACACCTTC.

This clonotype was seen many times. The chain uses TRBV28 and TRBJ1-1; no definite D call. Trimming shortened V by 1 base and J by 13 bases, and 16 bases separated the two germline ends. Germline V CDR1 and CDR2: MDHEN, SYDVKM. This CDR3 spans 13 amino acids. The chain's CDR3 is CASSLLGRHRLFF. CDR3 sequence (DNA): TGTGCCAGCAGTTTATTAGGGCGACACAGACTTTTCTTT.